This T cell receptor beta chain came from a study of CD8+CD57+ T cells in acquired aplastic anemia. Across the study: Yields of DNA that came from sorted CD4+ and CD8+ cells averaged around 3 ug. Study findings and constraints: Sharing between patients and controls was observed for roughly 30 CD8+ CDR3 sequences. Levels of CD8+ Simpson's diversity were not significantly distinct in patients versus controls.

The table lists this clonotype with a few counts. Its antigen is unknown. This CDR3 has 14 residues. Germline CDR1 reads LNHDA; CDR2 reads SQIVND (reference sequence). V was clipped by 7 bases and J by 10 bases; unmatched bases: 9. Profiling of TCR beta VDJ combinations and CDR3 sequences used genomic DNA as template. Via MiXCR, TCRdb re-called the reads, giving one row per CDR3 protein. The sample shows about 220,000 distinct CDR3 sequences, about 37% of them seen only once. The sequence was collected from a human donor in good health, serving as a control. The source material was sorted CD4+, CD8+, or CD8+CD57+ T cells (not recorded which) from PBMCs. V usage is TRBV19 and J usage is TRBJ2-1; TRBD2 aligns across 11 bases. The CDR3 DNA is TGTGCCAGTATCCAAACTAGCGGGAGTTACGAGCAGTTCTTC. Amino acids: CASIQTSGSYEQFF. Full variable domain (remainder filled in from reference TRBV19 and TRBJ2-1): DGGITQSPKYLFRKEGQNVTLSCEQNLNHDAMYWYRQDPGQGLRLIYYSQIVNDFQKGDIAEGYSVSREKKESFPLTVTSAQKNPTAFYLCASIQTSGSYEQFFGPGTRLTVL.